The clone carrying this TCR beta chain was observed a few times. What it binds is unknown. The data originate from a study of T cell repertoires in cytomegalovirus infection. Study-level results: CMV-specific TCR beta clonotypes restricted by HLA-C were the ones dominating the ex vivo response.

Looked up from germline, CDR1 is SGDLS and CDR2 is YYNGEE. The V end lost 3 bases, the J end lost 4 bases, and 19 bases lay between the germline ends. This CDR3 comprises 17 residues. MiXCR, applied by TCRdb to the reads, yields one record per CDR3 protein. The table has more than 500,000 distinct CDR3 sequences, 16% seen once; the top ten hold under 30%. The clonotype was recovered from a human donor in good health (CMV status not recorded). Some clones in this sample may be carry-over from other donors' samples. The source material was CD8+ T cells from PBMCs. The rearrangement joins TRBV9 to TRBJ2-2; maybe TRBD2 (7 bases). This CDR3 is CASSEGGSAGGTGELFF. The CDR3, as DNA: TGTGCCAGCAGCGAGGGGGGGAGTGCCGGGGGCACCGGGGAGCTGTTTTTT.